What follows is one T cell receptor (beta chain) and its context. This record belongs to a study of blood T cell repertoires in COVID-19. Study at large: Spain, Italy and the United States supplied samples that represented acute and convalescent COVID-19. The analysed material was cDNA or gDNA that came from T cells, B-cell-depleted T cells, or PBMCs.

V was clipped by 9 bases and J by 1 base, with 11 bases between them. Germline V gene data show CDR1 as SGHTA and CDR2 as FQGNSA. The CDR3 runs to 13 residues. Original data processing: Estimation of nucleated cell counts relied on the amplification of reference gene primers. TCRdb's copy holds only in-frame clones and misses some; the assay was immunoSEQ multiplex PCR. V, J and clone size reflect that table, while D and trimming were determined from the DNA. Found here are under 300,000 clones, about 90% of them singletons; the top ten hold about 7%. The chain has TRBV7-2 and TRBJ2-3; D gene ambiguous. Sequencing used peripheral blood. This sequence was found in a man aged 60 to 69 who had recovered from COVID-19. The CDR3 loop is CASCLTGTDTQYF. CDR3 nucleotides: TGTGCCAGTTGTTTGACTGGCACAGATACGCAGTATTTT. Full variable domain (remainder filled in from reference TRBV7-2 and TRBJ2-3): GAGVSQSPSNKVTEKGKDVELRCDPISGHTALYWYRQSLGQGLEFLIYFQGNSAPDKSGLPSDRFSAERTGGSVSTLTIQRTQQEDSAVYLCASCLTGTDTQYFGPGTRLTVL.